This T cell receptor beta chain was captured by sequencing in a study of T-cell memory formation after mild COVID-19. Findings of the study overall: CD4/CD8 balance held among clones contracting day 15 to 85, and later expanders leaned CD4+.

It was 5'RACE with constant-segment primers that produced the TCR alpha and TCR beta cDNA libraries, which carried sample barcodes and UMIs. MiXCR, applied by TCRdb to the 5' RACE reads, yields one record per CDR3 protein. The table lists over 450,000 distinct CDR3 sequences, around 20% of them singletons. About this clonotype: Antigen specificity is unknown.

This CDR3 has 18 residues. The V gene end was trimmed by 4 bases and the J gene end by 1 base; junction bases not matched to a gene: 7. Germline V gene data show CDR1 as KGHDR and CDR2 as SFDVKD. The receptor was derived from an adult woman who had mild COVID-19 (a few samples of this study predate the infection). Cell type and time point are not known. The chain joins TRBV24-1 to TRBJ2-6, with TRBD1 matching 9 bases. The sequenced sample consisted of PBMCs or a T cell subset sorted from them (not recorded which). As DNA, the CDR3 is TGTGCCACCAGTGACACAGGGGGCCCCTTGTCTGGGGCCAACGTCCTGACTTTC. This gives the protein CATSDTGGPLSGANVLTF.